The present T cell receptor (beta chain) was sequenced within a study of graft-versus-host responses after intestinal transplantation. Study details: All recipients were transplanted with multivisceral, liver-intestinal, or isolated intestinal grafts.

Germline CDR1 is MDHEN and CDR2 is SYDVKM. J gave up 3 bases and V 6 bases, and 5 bases lay outside the gene matches. The CDR3 covers 14 residues. Generated by immunoSEQ multiplex PCR, the TCRdb table keeps only in-frame clones and is missing some. The sample lists approximately 82,000 clones, 90% to 95% occurring once. As regards this clone: Its antigen is as yet unknown.

The rearrangement links TRBV28 to TRBJ2-7; 10 bases match TRBD1. Material: unstimulated CD8+ T cells sorted from spleen or lymph node cells, obtained before transplant. This receptor was taken from a human donor who was the organ donor for an intestinal transplant. For the CDR3, the DNA is TGTGCCAGCAGCGGGACAGGGGTTCGCTACGAGCAGTACTTC. Its translation is CASSGTGVRYEQYF.